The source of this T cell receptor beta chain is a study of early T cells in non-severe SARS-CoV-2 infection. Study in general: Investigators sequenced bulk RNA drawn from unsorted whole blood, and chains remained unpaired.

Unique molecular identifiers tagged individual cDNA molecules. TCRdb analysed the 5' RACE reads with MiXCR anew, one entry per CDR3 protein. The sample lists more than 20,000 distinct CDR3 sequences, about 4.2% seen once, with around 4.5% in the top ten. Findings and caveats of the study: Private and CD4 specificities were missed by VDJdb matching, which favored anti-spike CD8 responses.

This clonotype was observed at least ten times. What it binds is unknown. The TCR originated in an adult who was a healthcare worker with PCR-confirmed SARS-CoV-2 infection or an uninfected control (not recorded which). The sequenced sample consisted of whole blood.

The CDR3 coding sequence is TGTGCCAGCAGTTACACCAGAAGTCTGAACAATGAGCAGTTCTTC. Its protein is CASSYTRSLNNEQFF. The chain combines TRBV6-6 with TRBJ2-1, with D hard to call. Germline CDR1 reads MNHNY; CDR2 reads SVGAGI (reference sequence). Trimming cost V 2 bases and J 5 bases, with 13 bases left between them. The CDR3 totals 15 residues.